A single T cell receptor beta chain is shown here with its context. The sample comes from a study of cytomegalovirus exposure and HLA in healthy donors. PCR was performed using 60 Vbeta and 13 Jbeta primers. TCRdb's copy holds only in-frame clones and misses some; the assay was immunoSEQ multiplex PCR. The sample has 150,000 to 200,000 clones, approximately 90% seen once. V shed 4 bases and J shed 7 bases, with 16 bases lying between them. The CDR3 is 14 amino acids. CDR1 is SGHVS and CDR2 is FQNEAQ in the germline V gene. Sequencing input: PBMCs. The sequence was obtained from a boy aged 2-9 years in good health and CMV-seronegative. The V gene is TRBV7-8, the J gene TRBJ1-2; D ambiguous. The CDR3 DNA reads as TGTGCCAGCAGCTGCGAGGTAGAGGTCTTTGGCTACACCTTC. As protein: CASSCEVEVFGYTF.